A selection of T cell receptor beta chains follows, all from one sample in a study of human T cells and chemical hapten exposure. TCRdb independently ran MiXCR on the RACE reads; one entry per CDR3 protein. Found here are 97,000 or so distinct CDR3 sequences, 27% of them singletons; the top ten hold about a tenth. The source material was whole blood, sampled in connection with sensitization to the hapten diphenylcyclopropenone (DPC). Receptor source: a man aged 35-49 years with alopecia areata. Some clones in this sample may be carry-over from other donors' samples. CDR3s include the opening cysteine and the closing phenylalanine or tryptophan. The D gene is left open where the match is weak. The size of a clone is reported for some rows only, either as once, few or many, or as a class for expanded clones.

abundance: few; d_gene: TRBD2; j_gene: TRBJ2-3; v_gene: TRBV6-6; len: 16; CDR3nt: TGTGCCAGCAGTAGCCTCGGGACTAGCGGGAGTAATACGCAGTATTTT; CDR3aa: CASSSLGTSGSNTQYF
abundance: few; d_gene: -; j_gene: TRBJ2-5; v_gene: TRBV19; len: 14; CDR3nt: TGTGCCAGTAGTATGTGGGGATCCCAAGAGACCCAGTACTTC; CDR3aa: CASSMWGSQETQYF
abundance: few; d_gene: -; j_gene: TRBJ2-3; v_gene: TRBV12-3/TRBV12-4; len: 12; CDR3nt: TGTGCCAGCAGGCCGACAGAGGGTACGCAGTATTTT; CDR3aa: CASRPTEGTQYF
abundance: few; d_gene: TRBD2; j_gene: TRBJ2-7; v_gene: TRBV7-6; len: 16; CDR3nt: TGTGCCAGCAGCTTAGGGCAGACTAGCGGTCCCTACGAGCAGTACTTC; CDR3aa: CASSLGQTSGPYEQYF
abundance: -; d_gene: -; j_gene: TRBJ2-7; v_gene: TRBV2; len: 13; CDR3nt: TGTGCCCGGGGAGGACAGAGCTCCTACGAGCAGTACTTC; CDR3aa: CARGGQSSYEQYF
abundance: -; d_gene: -; j_gene: TRBJ2-4; v_gene: TRBV7-2; len: 15; CDR3nt: TGTGCCAGCAGCACCCAGGACGCTGCCAAAAACATTCAGTACTTC; CDR3aa: CASSTQDAAKNIQYF
abundance: -; d_gene: -; j_gene: TRBJ1-3; v_gene: TRBV5-6; len: 14; CDR3nt: TGTGCCAGCAGCTCACAGACAGGACGAAACACCATATATTTT; CDR3aa: CASSSQTGRNTIYF
abundance: -; d_gene: TRBD1; j_gene: TRBJ1-5; v_gene: TRBV15; len: 15; CDR3nt: TGTGCCACCAGCAGAGACAGGGGGCGTAATCAGGCCCAGCATTTT; CDR3aa: CATSRDRGRNQAQHF
abundance: -; d_gene: -; j_gene: TRBJ1-5; v_gene: TRBV20-1; len: 15; CDR3nt: TGCAGTGCTAGCCAGGGGATCGGGAGCAATCAGCCCCAGCATTTT; CDR3aa: CSASQGIGSNQPQHF
abundance: -; d_gene: TRBD1; j_gene: TRBJ2-1; v_gene: TRBV9; len: 17; CDR3nt: TGTGCCAGCAGCGAGAGGGGGGGACAGGGGGGTTACAATGAGCAGTTCTTC; CDR3aa: CASSERGGQGGYNEQFF
abundance: few; d_gene: -; j_gene: TRBJ2-7; v_gene: TRBV28; len: 12; CDR3nt: TGTGCCAGCAGTCGACTGCTATCCGAGCAGTACTTC; CDR3aa: CASSRLLSEQYF
abundance: -; d_gene: -; j_gene: TRBJ1-5; v_gene: TRBV20-1; len: 15; CDR3nt: TGCAGTGCTAGGGGCGTGGGATATAGCAATCAGCCCCAGCATTTT; CDR3aa: CSARGVGYSNQPQHF
abundance: -; d_gene: TRBD1; j_gene: TRBJ1-1; v_gene: TRBV7-6; len: 13; CDR3nt: TGTGCCAGCAGCGTCGGACAGGACACTGAAGCTTTCTTT; CDR3aa: CASSVGQDTEAFF
abundance: few; d_gene: TRBD1; j_gene: TRBJ2-5; v_gene: TRBV6-5; len: 16; CDR3nt: TGTGCCAGCAGCCCCCTTTCAGGGGGTAGTCAAGAGACCCAGTACTTC; CDR3aa: CASSPLSGGSQETQYF
abundance: -; d_gene: TRBD1; j_gene: TRBJ2-7; v_gene: TRBV12-3/TRBV12-4; len: 18; CDR3nt: TGTGCCAGCAGTTCCCGACCAACCCTCGGGACAGGGTTATTCGAGCAGTACTTC; CDR3aa: CASSSRPTLGTGLFEQYF
abundance: few; d_gene: -; j_gene: TRBJ2-1; v_gene: TRBV10-3; len: 12; CDR3nt: TGTGCCAACAGTTTAGGAGACAATGAGCAGTTCTTC; CDR3aa: CANSLGDNEQFF
abundance: -; d_gene: -; j_gene: TRBJ2-7; v_gene: TRBV19; len: 15; CDR3nt: TGTGCCAGTAGTATAAGGGCTACGACGACCTACGAGCAGTACTTC; CDR3aa: CASSIRATTTYEQYF
abundance: few; d_gene: TRBD1; j_gene: TRBJ1-2; v_gene: TRBV20-1; len: 13; CDR3nt: TGCAGTGCGTCCCCCGGGACAGGGGGAGGCTACACCTTC; CDR3aa: CSASPGTGGGYTF
abundance: -; d_gene: TRBD2; j_gene: TRBJ2-3; v_gene: TRBV27; len: 15; CDR3nt: TGTGCCAGCAGTCCACTAGCGGATGACACAGATACGCAGTATTTT; CDR3aa: CASSPLADDTDTQYF
abundance: few; d_gene: TRBD1; j_gene: TRBJ2-5; v_gene: TRBV11-2; len: 13; CDR3nt: TGTGCCAGCGCAGGGGGCGGCCAAGAGACCCAGTACTTC; CDR3aa: CASAGGGQETQYF
abundance: -; d_gene: -; j_gene: TRBJ2-6; v_gene: TRBV12-3/TRBV12-4; len: 14; CDR3nt: TGTGCCAGCAGTTTTTTTTCTGGGGCCAACGTCCTGACTTTC; CDR3aa: CASSFFSGANVLTF
abundance: -; d_gene: TRBD2; j_gene: TRBJ2-7; v_gene: TRBV10-3; len: 14; CDR3nt: TGTGCCATCAGTGGAATAGCGGGAGGCCACGAGCAGTACTTC; CDR3aa: CAISGIAGGHEQYF
abundance: -; d_gene: TRBD1; j_gene: TRBJ1-1; v_gene: TRBV6-5; len: 16; CDR3nt: TGTGCCAGCAGACGCCTCGACAGGGACATGAACACTGAAGCTTTCTTT; CDR3aa: CASRRLDRDMNTEAFF
abundance: -; d_gene: TRBD1; j_gene: TRBJ2-7; v_gene: TRBV12-3/TRBV12-4; len: 13; CDR3nt: TGTGCCAGCTGTTACAGGGGGTCGGGCGAGCAGTACTTC; CDR3aa: CASCYRGSGEQYF
abundance: -; d_gene: TRBD1; j_gene: TRBJ2-3; v_gene: TRBV9; len: 15; CDR3nt: TGTGCCAGCAGCGTAGGGACAGGACGCACAGATACGCAGTATTTT; CDR3aa: CASSVGTGRTDTQYF
abundance: -; d_gene: -; j_gene: TRBJ1-1; v_gene: TRBV5-6; len: 17; CDR3nt: TGTGCCAGCAGCTTGAGCGTAGCAGGGAGGCTGAGCACTGAAGCTTTCTTT; CDR3aa: CASSLSVAGRLSTEAFF
abundance: -; d_gene: TRBD2; j_gene: TRBJ2-1; v_gene: TRBV15; len: 13; CDR3nt: TGTGCCACCAGCTTCCGGGAGGGGATTGAGCAGTTCTTC; CDR3aa: CATSFREGIEQFF
abundance: few; d_gene: TRBD2; j_gene: TRBJ2-1; v_gene: TRBV20-1; len: 14; CDR3nt: TGCAGTGCTGGGACCATCGGACTAGCCCATGAGCAGTTCTTC; CDR3aa: CSAGTIGLAHEQFF
abundance: -; d_gene: TRBD2; j_gene: TRBJ2-1; v_gene: TRBV5-6; len: 17; CDR3nt: TGTGCCAGCAGCTTGGTCCCTTTACTAGCGGGATACAATGAGCAGTTCTTC; CDR3aa: CASSLVPLLAGYNEQFF
abundance: many; d_gene: TRBD1; j_gene: TRBJ2-7; v_gene: TRBV20-1; len: 12; CDR3nt: TGCAGTGCTAGGACAGGGAGAGCCGAGCAGTACTTC; CDR3aa: CSARTGRAEQYF
abundance: few; d_gene: -; j_gene: TRBJ1-1; v_gene: TRBV20-1; len: 14; CDR3nt: TGCAGTGCTACGAGACATGCTGAATTGGCTGAAGCTTTCTTT; CDR3aa: CSATRHAELAEAFF
abundance: -; d_gene: -; j_gene: TRBJ2-2; v_gene: TRBV6-2/TRBV6-3; len: 13; CDR3nt: TGTGCCAGCAGTGAGAGCCTGGGCGGGGAGCTGTTTTTT; CDR3aa: CASSESLGGELFF
abundance: many; d_gene: TRBD2; j_gene: TRBJ2-3; v_gene: TRBV11-2; len: 21; CDR3nt: TGTGCCAGCAGCTTAGGACAATTCGGGACTAGCGGGAGGGCCCGGGCAGATACGCAGTATTTT; CDR3aa: CASSLGQFGTSGRARADTQYF
abundance: -; d_gene: -; j_gene: TRBJ2-5; v_gene: TRBV28; len: 14; CDR3nt: TGTGCCAGCAGTTTCCGGGACATCGGGGAGACCCAGTACTTC; CDR3aa: CASSFRDIGETQYF
abundance: -; d_gene: -; j_gene: TRBJ2-1; v_gene: TRBV28; len: 12; CDR3nt: TGTGCCAGCAGTTTACGGTACGATGAGCAGTTCTTC; CDR3aa: CASSLRYDEQFF
abundance: -; d_gene: -; j_gene: TRBJ2-7; v_gene: TRBV25-1; len: 12; CDR3nt: TGTGCCAGCAGTGAATCCGACTACGAGCAGTACTTC; CDR3aa: CASSESDYEQYF
abundance: few; d_gene: -; j_gene: TRBJ2-7; v_gene: TRBV7-2; len: 13; CDR3nt: TGTGCCAGCAGACCATCTGCCGGCCACGAGCAGTACTTC; CDR3aa: CASRPSAGHEQYF
abundance: -; d_gene: -; j_gene: TRBJ2-1; v_gene: TRBV7-2; len: 16; CDR3nt: TGTGCCAGCAGCTTACCGATTTTGAGTCATGACAATGAGCAGTTCTTC; CDR3aa: CASSLPILSHDNEQFF
abundance: -; d_gene: -; j_gene: TRBJ2-7; v_gene: TRBV24-1; len: 15; CDR3nt: TGTGCCACCAGTGGTCCCGGGACGAGCTCCTACGAGCAGTACTTC; CDR3aa: CATSGPGTSSYEQYF
abundance: -; d_gene: -; j_gene: TRBJ1-2; v_gene: TRBV28; len: 11; CDR3nt: TGTGCCAGCAGTACTAACTATGGCTACACCTTC; CDR3aa: CASSTNYGYTF
abundance: few; d_gene: -; j_gene: TRBJ1-3; v_gene: TRBV6-6; len: 16; CDR3nt: TGTGCCAGCAGAACCCCCGCCCAGCACTCTGGAAACACCATATATTTT; CDR3aa: CASRTPAQHSGNTIYF
abundance: -; d_gene: -; j_gene: TRBJ1-2; v_gene: TRBV7-2; len: 13; CDR3nt: TGTGCCAGCAGCTTAGTGGCGGGGAGCGGCTACACCTTC; CDR3aa: CASSLVAGSGYTF
abundance: -; d_gene: -; j_gene: TRBJ2-5; v_gene: TRBV19; len: 13; CDR3nt: TGTGCCAGTAGTACGGGTGTGACAGAGACCCAGTACTTC; CDR3aa: CASSTGVTETQYF
abundance: -; d_gene: -; j_gene: TRBJ2-1; v_gene: TRBV12-3/TRBV12-4; len: 13; CDR3nt: TGTGCCAGCAGCTCCCAGGCCTACAATGAGCAGTTCTTC; CDR3aa: CASSSQAYNEQFF
abundance: -; d_gene: -; j_gene: TRBJ1-1; v_gene: TRBV4-3; len: 14; CDR3nt: TGCGCCAGCAGCCAAGATTACAGGGATTCTGAAGCTTTCTTT; CDR3aa: CASSQDYRDSEAFF
abundance: -; d_gene: TRBD2; j_gene: TRBJ2-3; v_gene: TRBV6-6; len: 17; CDR3nt: TGTGCCAGCAGTCAGGGACTAGCGGGAGTAAGGACAGATACGCAGTATTTT; CDR3aa: CASSQGLAGVRTDTQYF
abundance: -; d_gene: -; j_gene: TRBJ2-5; v_gene: TRBV29-1; len: 13; CDR3nt: TGCAGCGTTGCTCCCGGGGCCGGAGAGACCCAGTACTTC; CDR3aa: CSVAPGAGETQYF
abundance: few; d_gene: -; j_gene: TRBJ1-2; v_gene: TRBV5-1; len: 13; CDR3nt: TGCGCCAGCAGCTTGTGGCGGGGGGACGGCTACACCTTC; CDR3aa: CASSLWRGDGYTF
abundance: -; d_gene: TRBD2; j_gene: TRBJ2-6; v_gene: TRBV13; len: 20; CDR3nt: TGTGCCAGCAGCCGTAGAGTTGGGACTAGCCAAACCTCTGGGGCCAACGTCCTGACTTTC; CDR3aa: CASSRRVGTSQTSGANVLTF
abundance: few; d_gene: -; j_gene: TRBJ2-1; v_gene: TRBV28; len: 16; CDR3nt: TGTGCCAGCAGTTTTCTCGACGGTACCTCGGACAATGAGCAGTTCTTC; CDR3aa: CASSFLDGTSDNEQFF
abundance: -; d_gene: TRBD1; j_gene: TRBJ1-2; v_gene: TRBV29-1; len: 10; CDR3nt: TGCAGCGTAACAGGGGATGGCTACACCTTC; CDR3aa: CSVTGDGYTF
abundance: few; d_gene: -; j_gene: TRBJ2-1; v_gene: TRBV5-5; len: 15; CDR3nt: TGTGCCAGCAGCTTCGGGCGTGGTCGATTCAATGAGCAGTTCTTC; CDR3aa: CASSFGRGRFNEQFF
abundance: many; d_gene: -; j_gene: TRBJ2-1; v_gene: TRBV12-3/TRBV12-4; len: 12; CDR3nt: TGTGCCACCTCGCGGGTCGACAATGAGCAGTTCTTC; CDR3aa: CATSRVDNEQFF
abundance: few; d_gene: -; j_gene: TRBJ1-4; v_gene: TRBV12-3/TRBV12-4; len: 13; CDR3nt: TGTGCCAGCAGTACCGCAACTAATGAAAAACTGTTTTTT; CDR3aa: CASSTATNEKLFF
abundance: few; d_gene: TRBD1; j_gene: TRBJ2-2; v_gene: TRBV5-6; len: 16; CDR3nt: TGTGCCAGCAGCAGGGGGACAGCGCTGAACACCGGGGAGCTGTTTTTT; CDR3aa: CASSRGTALNTGELFF
abundance: -; d_gene: -; j_gene: TRBJ1-2; v_gene: TRBV20-1; len: 13; CDR3nt: TGCAGTGCTAGCCCAGACAGTACCTATGGCTACACCTTC; CDR3aa: CSASPDSTYGYTF